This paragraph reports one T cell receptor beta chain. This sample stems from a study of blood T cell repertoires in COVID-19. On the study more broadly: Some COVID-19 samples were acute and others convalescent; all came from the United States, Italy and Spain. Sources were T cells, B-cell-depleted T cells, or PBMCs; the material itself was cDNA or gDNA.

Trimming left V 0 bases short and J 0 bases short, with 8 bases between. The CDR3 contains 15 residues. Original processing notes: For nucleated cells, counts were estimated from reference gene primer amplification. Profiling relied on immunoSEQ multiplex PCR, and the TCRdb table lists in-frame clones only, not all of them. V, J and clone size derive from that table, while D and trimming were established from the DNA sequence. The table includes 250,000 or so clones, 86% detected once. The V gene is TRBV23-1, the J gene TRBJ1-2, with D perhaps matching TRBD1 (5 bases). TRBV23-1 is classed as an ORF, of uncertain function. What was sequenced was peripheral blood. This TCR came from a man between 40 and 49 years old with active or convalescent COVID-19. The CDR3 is CASSQSGGANYGYTF. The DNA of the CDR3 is TGCGCCAGCAGTCAATCGGGGGGAGCTAACTATGGCTACACCTTC.